One and the same sample provided the 17 T cell receptor beta chains below, sequenced in a study of OX40 agonist ivuxolimab in advanced cancers. Produced via immunoSEQ multiplex PCR; TCRdb's table is partial and in-frame only. The sample has more than 20,000 clones, roughly 77% seen once. This specimen consisted of CD4+ or CD8+ T cells sorted from blood, obtained in a trial of the OX40 agonist ivuxolimab. All receptors come from an adult with an advanced solid tumor such as melanoma, head and neck, liver or kidney cancer.

This clone has more than one count but fewer than ten. This rearrangement joins TRBV5-1 to TRBJ2-7; no clear D gene. This CDR3 has 11 amino acids. V dropped 3 bases and J dropped 0 bases, with 1 base sitting between them. Looked up from germline, CDR1 is SGHRS and CDR2 is YFSETQ. CDR3 sequence (DNA): TGCGCCAGCAGCTACTCCTACGAGCAGTACTTC. This translates into CASSYSYEQYF.

V usage is TRBV25-1 and J usage is TRBJ1-2, with D possibly being TRBD1 (5 bases). The V gene's germline CDR1 is MGHDK and CDR2 SYGVNS. V lost 2 bases to trimming and J lost 6 bases, with 16 bases between them. The CDR3 is 15 amino acids. CDR3 nucleotide sequence: TGTGCCAGCAGTGAACGTACCAGGGCGTTTGATGGCTACACCTTC. This translates into CASSERTRAFDGYTF.

Points on this clone: Other DNA sequences of this sample code for an identical CDR3. V usage is TRBV2 and J usage is TRBJ2-1; 10 nucleotides align to TRBD1. The CDR3 has 14 amino acids. From germline, CDR1 is SNHLY and CDR2 FYNNEI. The V gene end was trimmed by 7 bases and the J gene end by 4 bases; junction bases not matched to a gene: 4. The CDR3 bases are TGTGCCAGCATAGGGACAGGGGTTTACAATGAGCAGTTCTTC. Its protein product is CASIGTGVYNEQFF.

This chain connects TRBV28 to TRBJ1-1; D remains unclear. CDR1 is MDHEN, CDR2 SYDVKM, per germline. The CDR3 has 12 amino acids. V was clipped by 1 base and J by 4 bases, with 4 bases between them. The CDR3, as DNA: TGTGCCAGCAGTTTATTTGGCACTGAAGCTTTCTTT. It translates to CASSLFGTEAFF.

This clone was picked up a small number of times. The sample contains more than one DNA sequence encoding this CDR3. The chain joins TRBV6-5 to TRBJ2-5, with D possibly TRBD1 on 5 matching bases. Germline CDR1 MNHEY, CDR2 SVGAGI. Trimming took off 2 bases at V and 1 base at J, with 11 bases between the two ends. The CDR3 spans 15 residues. The CDR3 region has the DNA TGTGCCAGCAGTTACCTCACAGGCGTCCAAGAGACCCAGTACTTC. Translated: CASSYLTGVQETQYF.

This chain uses TRBV7-8 with TRBJ2-2; the D is unclear. Per the germline V gene, CDR1 is SGHVS and CDR2 is FQNEAQ. The V end was cut by 5 bases, the J end by 7 bases, with 11 bases between. This CDR3 is built from 13 residues. The CDR3 sequence: CASSLRRDGELFF. CDR3 bases: TGTGCCAGCAGCCTGCGTCGAGACGGGGAGCTGTTTTTT.

The rearrangement joins TRBV30 to TRBJ2-2; D possibly uses TRBD1 or TRBD2 (5 bases each). CDR1 and CDR2 from the germline V gene are GTSNPN and SVGIG (reference sequence). This CDR3 is 15 amino acids long. V shed 5 bases and J shed 4 bases, with 17 bases lying between them. The CDR3 DNA reads TGTGCCTGGTGGAACCCCGGGACCTTCACCGGGGAGCTGTTTTTT. Translated: CAWWNPGTFTGELFF.

This clone was seen only a few times. This chain connects TRBV11-3 to TRBJ1-1; no reliable D call. V was shortened by 1 base and J by 2 bases, with 5 bases between the two germline ends. Germline-derived CDR1 and CDR2 are SGHNT and YENEEA. This CDR3 has 13 residues. CDR3 bases: TGTGCCAGCAGCTTAGTTCTCAACACTGAAGCTTTCTTT. This gives the protein CASSLVLNTEAFF. Together with reference TRBV11-3 and TRBJ1-1, the CDR3 gives the full variable domain: EAGVVQSPRYKIIEKKQPVAFWCNPISGHNTLYWYLQNLGQGPELLIRYENEEAVDDSQLPKDRFSAERLKGVDSTLKIQPAELGDSAVYLCASSLVLNTEAFFGQGTRLTVV.

This sequence joins TRBV6-5 and TRBJ1-3; D uncertain. This CDR3 is built from 11 residues. Trimming left V 8 bases short and J 4 bases short, with 6 bases between. CDR1 and CDR2 (germline): MNHEY, SVGAGI. The CDR3 spells CASGVGNTIYF. DNA of the CDR3: TGTGCCAGCGGGGTCGGAAACACCATATATTTT.

Sample share makes this clone medium-sized. This sequence joins TRBV28 and TRBJ2-2; 7 nucleotides line up with TRBD2. The germline V gene encodes CDR1 MDHEN and CDR2 SYDVKM. The CDR3 loop spans 15 amino acids. V dropped 3 bases and J dropped 5; count of bases not matched to a gene: 6. CDR3 nucleotides: TGTGCCAGCAGTTTCATGGGGCGGGGGACCGGGGAGCTGTTTTTT. It codes for CASSFMGRGTGELFF. Full variable domain (missing parts from reference TRBV28 and TRBJ2-2): DVKVTQSSRYLVKRTGEKVFLECVQDMDHENMFWYRQDPGLGLRLIYFSYDVKMKEKGDIPEGYSVSREKKERFSLILESASTNQTSMYLCASSFMGRGTGELFFGEGSRLTVL.

The gene calls are TRBV7-9 and TRBJ2-7; tentative D call: TRBD2 (5 bases). V was shortened by 4 bases and J by 3 bases, with 10 bases between the two germline ends. In germline, CDR1 is SEHNR, CDR2 FQNEAQ (reference sequence). CDR3 length: 13 amino acids. The CDR3 protein is CASSSTSGYEQYF. The CDR3 DNA reads TGTGCCAGCAGCTCTACGAGCGGCTACGAGCAGTACTTC.

This sequence joins TRBV7-8 and TRBJ1-5; D gene unclear. The germline V gene has CDR1 SGHVS and CDR2 FQNEAQ. Trimming took off 9 bases at V and 1 base at J, with 16 bases between the two ends. CDR3 length: 15 amino acids. CDR3 sequence (DNA): TGTGCCAGTCGAACCGGACGGTCGAGCAATCAGCCCCAGCATTTT. Protein: CASRTGRSSNQPQHF.

The chain joins TRBV19 to TRBJ2-7; unclear D gene. This CDR3 region has 12 residues. Germline-derived CDR1 and CDR2 are LNHDA and SQIVND (reference sequence). V was cut by 6 bases and J by 5 bases, with 11 bases left in between. In DNA, the CDR3 is TGTGCCAGTAGCTACGGGCGCGACGAGCAGTACTTC. It specifies CASSYGRDEQYF.

The rearrangement uses TRBV5-4 and TRBJ2-7, with a possible D match to TRBD1 (5 bases). CDR3 length: 14 amino acids. V dropped 3 bases and J dropped 2 bases, with 12 bases sitting between them. Per germline, CDR1 SGHNT and CDR2 YYREEE (reference sequence). CDR3 amino acids: CASSSGPGTYEQYF. The DNA of the CDR3 is TGTGCCAGCAGCTCTGGTCCAGGGACCTACGAGCAGTACTTC.

In DNA form, the CDR3 reads TGCGCCAGCAGCTTTTTAGGTAGCGGCTACGAGCAGTACTTC. Amino acids: CASSFLGSGYEQYF. V gene TRBV5-1 combines with J gene TRBJ2-7; weak D call: TRBD2 (6 bases). The V and J ends lost 2 bases and 3 bases respectively, with 12 bases between them. Germline V CDR1 and CDR2: SGHRS, YFSETQ. The CDR3 length is 14 residues.

This clone was observed at least ten times. The genes are TRBV7-6 and TRBJ2-7; tentatively, D is TRBD1 or TRBD2 (5 bases each). Germline CDR1 is SGHVS and CDR2 is FNYEAQ. Trimming removed 6 bases at V and 3 bases at J, with 12 bases between. The CDR3 extends over 13 amino acids. CDR3 bases: TGTGCCAGCAGTTCCCGGGACGGCTACGAGCAGTACTTC. Translated, it gives CASSSRDGYEQYF.

Note on this clone: The conserved phenylalanine or tryptophan is not found at the CDR3 terminus, so this likely reflects a read error. The limits of the CDR3 on the DNA are not certain, so only TCRdb's listed CDR3 is given. The CDR3 reads CAKEGQVGLT. V and J are TRBV14 and TRBJ2-7. Germline V gene sequence: CDR1 SGHDN, CDR2 FVKESK. The CDR3 spans 10 amino acids, including both terminal residues.